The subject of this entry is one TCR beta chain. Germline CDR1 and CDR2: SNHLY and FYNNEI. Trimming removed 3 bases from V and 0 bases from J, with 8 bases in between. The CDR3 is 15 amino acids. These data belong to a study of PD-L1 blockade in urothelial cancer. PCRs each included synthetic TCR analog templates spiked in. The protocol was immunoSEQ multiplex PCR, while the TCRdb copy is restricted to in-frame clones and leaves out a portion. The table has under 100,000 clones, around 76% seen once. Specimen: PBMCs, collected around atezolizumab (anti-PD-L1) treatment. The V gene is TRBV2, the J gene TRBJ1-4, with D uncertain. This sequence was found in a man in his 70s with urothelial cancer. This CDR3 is CASSDGRTTNEKLFF. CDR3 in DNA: TGTGCCAGCAGTGACGGGAGAACAACTAATGAAAAACTGTTTTTT.